One and the same sample provided the 28 T cell receptor beta chains below, sequenced in a study of blood T cells in healthy people across ages. A second PCR of 7 to 11 cycles used a sample-barcoded 5' primer and a J-beta primer mix. Using its own MiXCR run on the 5' RACE reads, TCRdb lists one record per CDR3 protein. The table lists about 900,000 distinct CDR3 sequences, around 68% of them singletons. Sequencing was carried out using blood. Receptor source: a young man in good health.

This clonotype turned up a few times. The chain employs TRBV6-6 and TRBJ2-1; the D gene is possibly TRBD1 (6 bases). The CDR3 consists of 14 residues. V was trimmed by 5 bases and J by 3 bases, leaving 11 bases between them. Germline values: CDR1 MNHNY, CDR2 SVGAGI (reference sequence). The CDR3 bases are TGTGCCAGCAGTCCCGGGACAATCTACAATGAGCAGTTCTTC. Encoded protein: CASSPGTIYNEQFF.

The J gene is TRBJ2-2, the V gene TRBV12-3 or TRBV12-4, with D maybe TRBD1 (6 bases). Trimming took 4 bases from V and 4 from J, leaving 13 bases between them. This CDR3 contains 15 residues. CDR3 in DNA: TGTGCCAGCAGTTCAACCAGGGGTATCACCGGGGAGCTGTTTTTT. Translating gives CASSSTRGITGELFF.

The chain couples TRBV28 to TRBJ1-5; possible D gene TRBD1, 5 bases. The germline V gene has CDR1 MDHEN and CDR2 SYDVKM. Deletions cut 6 bases from V and 6 bases from J, with 9 bases between. The CDR3 extends over 12 amino acids. CDR3 protein: CASRRGGQPQHF. The CDR3 DNA follows: TGTGCCAGCAGAAGGGGAGGTCAGCCCCAGCATTTT.

This clonotype was detected only a few times. The genes are TRBV10-3 and TRBJ1-2; a weak D match, TRBD1 (5 bases). V was shortened by 3 bases and J by 5 bases, with 10 bases between the two germline ends. Looked up from germline, CDR1 is ENHRY and CDR2 is SYGVKD. This CDR3 is built from 13 residues. CDR3 coding DNA: TGTGCCATCAGTGACAGGGAAAATTATGGCTACACCTTC. As protein: CAISDRENYGYTF.

This chain uses TRBV20-1 with TRBJ2-6, with TRBD2 as a possible D gene (6 bases). The CDR3 is 17 residues long. CDR1 is DFQATT and CDR2 is SNEGSKA in the germline V gene (reference sequence). Trimming took off 5 bases at V and 1 base at J, with 18 bases between the two ends. This CDR3 reads CSAPPPGGGSGANVLTF. The CDR3 nucleotides are TGCAGTGCTCCACCGCCCGGAGGAGGGTCTGGGGCCAACGTCCTGACTTTC.

The chain recombines TRBV9 with TRBJ2-3; 7 nucleotides agree with TRBD1. V gave up 5 bases and J gave up 4 bases; unmatched junction bases: 7. The CDR3 loop spans 14 amino acids. The germline V gene has CDR1 SGDLS and CDR2 YYNGEE. CDR3 loop: CASRPGTAADTQYF. CDR3 DNA sequence: TGTGCCAGCAGGCCCGGGACAGCCGCAGATACGCAGTATTTT.

The chain joins TRBV3-1 to TRBJ1-6; possible D gene TRBD1, 5 bases. From germline, CDR1 is LGHDT and CDR2 YNNKEL (reference sequence). The CDR3 is 14 amino acids. Trimming cost V 1 base and J 7 bases, with 8 bases left between them. CDR3 nucleotide sequence: TGTGCCAGCAGCCAAGGACAGTTCAATTCACCCCTCCACTTT. Translation gives CASSQGQFNSPLHF.

This clonotype was seen a handful of times. The J gene is TRBJ2-3, the V gene TRBV6-2 or TRBV6-3; D is possibly TRBD1 (6 bases). The CDR3 totals 16 residues. Per the germline V gene, CDR1 is MNHEY and CDR2 is SVGEGT. Trimming cost V 2 bases and J 2 bases, with 14 bases left between them. The CDR3 DNA is TGTGCCAGCAGTTACGAATTAGGGGACATCACAGATACGCAGTATTTT. It codes for CASSYELGDITDTQYF.

V and J are TRBV7-3 and TRBJ2-3; the match to TRBD2 covers 10 bases. This CDR3 region has 15 residues. Germline values: CDR1 SGHTA, CDR2 FQGTGA. The junction had 8 bases not matched to a gene; V was cut back by 5 bases and J by 6 bases. CDR3 protein: CASSISGGAIDTQYF. Here the CDR3 DNA reads TGTGCCAGCAGCATCAGCGGGGGGGCCATTGATACGCAGTATTTT.

V is TRBV5-1 and J is TRBJ2-1, with a weak D call TRBD1 (5 bases). Germline CDR1 and CDR2: SGHRS and YFSETQ. Trimming left V 0 bases short and J 5 bases short, with 21 bases between. The CDR3 is 18 residues long. The CDR3 bases are TGCGCCAGCAGCTTGGCCACAGGAGACGTCGGCACGGACAATGAGCAGTTCTTC. Its protein is CASSLATGDVGTDNEQFF.

Ten or more counts support this clonotype. The rearrangement links TRBV29-1 to TRBJ2-1; D unresolved. From germline, CDR1 is SQVTM and CDR2 ANQGSEA. The CDR3 has 17 residues. V was trimmed by 0 bases and J by 8 bases, leaving 23 bases between them. The CDR3 loop is CSVEEGSPSDAHYEQFF. The CDR3 region has the DNA TGCAGCGTTGAAGAAGGCTCCCCCTCGGACGCACACTATGAGCAGTTCTTC.

Note on this clonotype: This may be a read error, as it is one base from a much larger clone. V is TRBV29-1 and J is TRBJ2-7; no clear D gene. The CDR3 sequence is 14 residues long. CDR1 is SQVTM, CDR2 ANQGSEA, per germline. Trimming pared 2 bases from V and 5 bases from J, leaving 16 bases between. In DNA form, the CDR3 reads TGCAGCGTTGAATCGGCCTCAGGTGGCCACGAGCAGTACTTC. Translation: CSVESASGGHEQYF.

The rearrangement links TRBV5-1 to TRBJ2-1; 7 nucleotides agree with TRBD1. Germline CDR1 SGHRS, CDR2 YFSETQ. This CDR3 has 16 residues. J was trimmed by 9 bases and V by 4 bases; bases with no gene match: 16. The CDR3 nucleotides read TGCGCCAGCAGCCCGCGACAGGGATCGGAGAGGTTTGAGCAGTTCTTC. It codes for CASSPRQGSERFEQFF.

Turning to this clonotype: A read error may produce the germline difference seen at one junction end. This sequence joins TRBV15 and TRBJ2-1, with D maybe TRBD1 (6 bases). Germline V gives CDR1 LNHNV, CDR2 YYDKDF (reference sequence). The CDR3 extends over 15 amino acids. The CDR3 is CATSGDRDTGNEQFF. The CDR3 nucleotides read TGTGCCACCAGCGGAGACCGGGACACCGGCAATGAGCAGTTCTTC.

This clonotype was observed a single time. The rearrangement links TRBV3-1 to TRBJ2-1; 9 bases are shared with TRBD2. This CDR3 contains 16 residues. V lost 4 bases, J lost 5 bases, and 9 bases stayed unmatched. Germline loops: CDR1 LGHDT, CDR2 YNNKEL (reference sequence). The CDR3 nucleotides are TGTGCCAGCAGCCCACCCGGGACTAGCCCGCACAATGAGCAGTTCTTC. Protein product: CASSPPGTSPHNEQFF.

The V and J genes are TRBV24-1 and TRBJ2-1, with TRBD1 identical over 8 bases. The CDR3 runs 19 residues. The germline V gene encodes CDR1 KGHDR and CDR2 SFDVKD. The junction had 17 bases not matched to a gene; V was cut back by 0 bases and J by 8 bases. The CDR3 loop reads CATSDLKASTGPGGDEQFF. CDR3 DNA sequence: TGTGCCACCAGTGATTTGAAGGCTTCAACGGGGCCAGGGGGCGATGAGCAGTTCTTC.

This clonotype was detected only once. V gene TRBV29-1 combines with J gene TRBJ2-7; TRBD1 agrees at 9 bases. The germline V gene has CDR1 SQVTM and CDR2 ANQGSEA. V lost 6 bases and J lost 3; bases outside the gene matches: 3. This CDR3 is 12 amino acids long. CDR3 in DNA: TGCAGCGTGGGGGGACAGGGCTACGAGCAGTACTTC. This encodes CSVGGQGYEQYF.

The chain joins TRBV7-3 to TRBJ2-1, with 7 bases aligning to TRBD2. The ends lost 0 bases at V and 3 bases at J; junction bases unmatched: 8. The CDR3 runs 17 residues. Germline values: CDR1 SGHTA, CDR2 FQGTGA. The DNA for the CDR3 is TGTGCCAGCAGCTTAACGGGTCTTGGGGGGGGCTACAATGAGCAGTTCTTC. Protein sequence: CASSLTGLGGGYNEQFF.

The chain couples TRBV15 to TRBJ2-3, with D unresolved. The CDR3 spans 15 residues. Germline assignment: CDR1 LNHNV and CDR2 YYDKDF (reference sequence). V shed 3 bases and J shed 0 bases, with 10 bases lying between them. The CDR3 DNA reads TGTGCCACCAGCAGGGCATTATCTAGCACAGATACGCAGTATTTT. Residues: CATSRALSSTDTQYF.

There are a few counts of this clonotype. CDR3 protein: CSVDFLNTEAFF. Written as DNA, the CDR3 is TGCAGCGTTGATTTCCTGAACACTGAAGCTTTCTTT. The chain uses TRBV29-1 and TRBJ1-1; D remains unclear. The CDR3 totals 12 residues. CDR1 and CDR2 from the germline V gene are SQVTM and ANQGSEA. Trimming pared 3 bases from V and 0 bases from J, leaving 5 bases between. The variable domain in full, with the rest retrieved from reference TRBV29-1 and TRBJ1-1, is SAVISQKPSRDICQRGTSLTIQCQVDSQVTMMFWYRQQPGQSLTLIATANQGSEATYESGFVIDKFPISRPNLTFSTLTVSNMSPEDSSIYLCSVDFLNTEAFFGQGTRLTVV.

This rearrangement joins TRBV5-1 to TRBJ2-1; possibly TRBD2 for D (7 bases). CDR1 is SGHRS and CDR2 is YFSETQ in the germline V gene. The CDR3 sequence is 16 residues long. V shed 0 bases and J shed 0 bases, with 10 bases lying between them. The CDR3, as DNA: TGCGCCAGCAGCTTGGAGGGGGGGTTCTCCTACAATGAGCAGTTCTTC. Translated, it gives CASSLEGGFSYNEQFF. Full variable domain (outside the CDR3, taken from reference TRBV5-1 and TRBJ2-1): KAGVTQTPRYLIKTRGQQVTLSCSPISGHRSVSWYQQTPGQGLQFLFEYFSETQRNKGNFPGRFSGRQFSNSRSEMNVSTLELGDSALYLCASSLEGGFSYNEQFFGPGTRLTVL.

The gene calls are TRBV6-6 and TRBJ2-1; TRBD1 aligns across 7 bases. This CDR3 has 12 amino acids. With 6 bases clipped from V and 8 bases from J, the junction kept 4 bases outside the gene matches. The germline CDR1 and CDR2 sequences are MNHNY and SVGAGI (reference sequence). CDR3 nucleotides: TGTGCCAGCAGACAGGGGTGGGATGAGCAGTTCTTC. Translating gives CASRQGWDEQFF.

The CDR3 spells CASSPRAGFYNEQFF. As DNA, the CDR3 is TGTGCCAGCAGCCCCCGGGCAGGGTTCTACAATGAGCAGTTCTTC. This chain uses TRBV7-2 with TRBJ2-1, with D possibly being TRBD1 (5 bases). Germline V CDR1 and CDR2: SGHTA, FQGNSA. Trimming removed 5 bases from V and 3 bases from J, with 14 bases in between. The CDR3 is made up of 15 amino acids.

The genes are TRBV5-6 and TRBJ2-5; 10 bases are a match to TRBD2. The V gene's germline CDR1 is SGHDT and CDR2 YYEEEE. The length of the CDR3 is 16 residues. J gave up 3 bases and V 1 base, and 6 bases lay outside the gene matches. For the CDR3, the DNA is TGTGCCAGCAGCTTGTACAGCGGGGGGGCTAAAGAGACCCAGTACTTC. Encoded protein: CASSLYSGGAKETQYF.

A note on this clonotype: Germline and junction disagree at one end, which may indicate a read error. The gene calls are TRBV7-7 and TRBJ2-5; TRBD1 matches 8 bases. The CDR3 extends over 16 amino acids. Germline CDR1 is SSHAT and CDR2 is FNYEAQ (reference sequence). The CDR3 DNA reads as TGTGCTAGCAGCGCACACTGGACAGGGAACCAAGAGACCCAGTACTTC. The encoded protein is CASSAHWTGNQETQYF.

The J gene is TRBJ2-4, the V gene TRBV20-1, with 11 bases that match TRBD2. This CDR3 comprises 17 residues. In germline, CDR1 is DFQATT, CDR2 SNEGSKA (reference sequence). Losses at the gene ends were 5 bases for V and 0 bases for J; bases not matched to a gene: 9. CDR3 bases: TGCAGTGCTCCCCTAGCGGGGGGTGTAGAAGCCAAAAACATTCAGTACTTC. Amino acids: CSAPLAGGVEAKNIQYF.

This clonotype was observed a handful of times. V is TRBV7-9 and J is TRBJ2-7; no clear D. Germline V gene data show CDR1 as SEHNR and CDR2 as FQNEAQ (reference sequence). Trimming cost V 1 base and J 1 base, with 8 bases left between them. This CDR3 has 14 amino acids. This CDR3 reads CASSLDGISYEQYF. CDR3 sequence (DNA): TGTGCCAGCAGCTTAGATGGCATTTCCTACGAGCAGTACTTC.

This chain joins TRBV6-6 and TRBJ1-1; no clear D gene. Trimming stripped 6 bases from V and 7 bases from J, with 18 bases between. The CDR3 sequence is 14 residues long. Germline CDR1 is MNHNY and CDR2 is SVGAGI (reference sequence). The CDR3 DNA sequence: TGTGCCAGCAGCCCCGGGCGCAGAGGGTTTGAAGCTTTCTTT. Translated, it gives CASSPGRRGFEAFF.